The T cell receptor (beta chain) under discussion was sequenced for a study of blood T cell repertoires in COVID-19. V lost 0 bases to trimming and J lost 0 bases, with 8 bases between them. The CDR3 contains 15 residues. CDR1 is LNHNV and CDR2 is YYDKDF in the germline V gene (reference sequence). Seattle enrolled patients during active infection and tracked them longitudinally. TCRdb keeps only in-frame clones here, not all; method: immunoSEQ multiplex PCR. This sample has under 400,000 clones; around 88% occur once, and the top ten carry 1.5% to 2%. The sequence came from a woman younger than 45 with COVID-19, enrolled during active disease. The chain carries TRBV15 and TRBJ1-1; D uncertain. Material for sequencing was peripheral blood. The CDR3 DNA reads as TGTGCCACCAGCAGAGATGGCAGGTTGAACACTGAAGCTTTCTTT. This translates into CATSRDGRLNTEAFF.